Shown below are 27 T cell receptor beta chains from a single sample sequenced in a study of chemoradiotherapy in HPV16-positive cancers. The table came from immunoSEQ multiplex PCR; TCRdb's copy has only in-frame clones and leaves some out. The table lists about 800 clones, about 20% of them singletons. Collection took place from a patient who underwent chemoradiotherapy. These TCRs come from a human donor with HPV-associated anogenital cancer.

Only a few counts were recorded for this clone. The chain is built from TRBV27 and TRBJ1-2; D ambiguous. V dropped 3 bases and J dropped 4 bases, with 12 bases sitting between them. The CDR3 loop spans 14 amino acids. Germline loops: CDR1 MNHEY, CDR2 SMNVEV (reference sequence). CDR3 sequence (DNA): TGTGCCAGCAGTTTGGGCAGCCGTTCCTATGGCTACACCTTC. Translated, it gives CASSLGSRSYGYTF.

This clone was observed a handful of times. This chain uses TRBV7-2 with TRBJ1-2; unclear D gene. V lost 5 bases, J lost 3 bases, and 4 bases lay in between. Germline loops: CDR1 SGHTA, CDR2 FQGNSA. The CDR3 has 11 amino acids. The CDR3 region is CASSAHYGYTF. DNA for the CDR3: TGTGCCAGCAGCGCACACTATGGCTACACCTTC.

This clone was observed a few times. The J gene is TRBJ1-2, the V gene TRBV6-5; TRBD1 aligns across 9 bases. Germline V gene sequence: CDR1 MNHEY, CDR2 SVGAGI. V was pared by 6 bases and J by 7 bases, with 9 bases of the junction left unmatched. The CDR3 extends over 14 amino acids. CDR3 DNA sequence: TGTGCCAGCAGCCAAACAGGGGGCGAGTCTGGCTACACCTTC. Translated: CASSQTGGESGYTF.

The table lists this clone with a few counts. The chain is built from TRBV11-2 and TRBJ2-7; possible D gene TRBD1, 6 bases. The CDR3 has 14 residues. Germline values: CDR1 SGHAT, CDR2 FQNNGV. Trimming shortened V by 5 bases and J by 6 bases, and 17 bases separated the two germline ends. CDR3 sequence reads: CASSPVARGIEQYF. CDR3 bases: TGTGCCAGCAGCCCCGTCGCCAGGGGCATCGAGCAGTACTTC.

The chain carries TRBV20-1 and TRBJ2-5; D gene ambiguous. Germline V CDR1 and CDR2: DFQATT, SNEGSKA (reference sequence). Trimming took off 8 bases at V and 2 bases at J, with 9 bases between the two ends. The CDR3 is 11 residues long. CDR3 DNA sequence: TGCAGTCTTCTCCAGCAAGAGACCCAGTACTTC. It yields the protein CSLLQQETQYF.

The chain employs TRBV29-1 and TRBJ2-3; TRBD1 aligns across 8 bases. There are 12 residues in the CDR3. CDR1 and CDR2 (germline): SQVTM, ANQGSEA. The V and J ends lost 7 bases and 3 bases, in that order; junction bases with no gene match: 3. Here the CDR3 reads CSERQGTDTQYF. The CDR3 DNA sequence: TGCAGCGAGAGACAGGGGACAGATACGCAGTATTTT.

This clone was seen only a few times. The J gene is TRBJ1-1, the V gene TRBV9, with TRBD1 identical over 8 bases. Germline CDR1 SGDLS, CDR2 YYNGEE. V was clipped by 6 bases and J by 3 bases; unmatched bases: 10. CDR3 length: 15 residues. The CDR3 DNA reads as TGTGCCAGCACCAGGACAGGGATTGGGGACACTGAAGCTTTCTTT. Translated, it gives CASTRTGIGDTEAFF.

This chain links TRBV25-1 with TRBJ2-7; 7 bases align to TRBD1. With V trimmed by 6 bases and J by 3 bases, 5 bases remained unmatched. The CDR3 covers 13 residues. Per the germline V gene, CDR1 is MGHDK and CDR2 is SYGVNS. The CDR3 DNA reads TGTGCCAGCAGCCACAGGGGACACTACGAGCAGTACTTC. Translating gives CASSHRGHYEQYF.

This chain links TRBV11-3 with TRBJ2-1; D gene uncertain. The germline V gene encodes CDR1 SGHNT and CDR2 YENEEA. The V gene lost 5 bases and the J gene lost 9 bases, with 14 bases spanning the gap. This CDR3 is 13 amino acids long. CDR3 amino acids: CASSQMGFGEQFF. DNA for the CDR3: TGTGCCAGCAGCCAGATGGGGTTTGGTGAGCAGTTCTTC.

The V gene is TRBV29-1, the J gene TRBJ1-2; D possibly corresponds to TRBD1 (6 bases). The CDR3 is 13 residues long. Germline values: CDR1 SQVTM, CDR2 ANQGSEA. Trimming left V 6 bases short and J 3 bases short, with 14 bases between. CDR3 DNA: TGCAGCGTGTCCCGGGGGGCGGACTATGGCTACACCTTC. Protein sequence: CSVSRGADYGYTF.

The table lists this clone with a few counts. The V call is TRBV6-5, the J call TRBJ2-3, with TRBD1 identical over 8 bases. The V gene end was trimmed by 6 bases and the J gene end by 13 bases; junction bases not matched to a gene: 6. CDR3 length: 11 amino acids. Germline CDR1 is MNHEY and CDR2 is SVGAGI. This CDR3 is CASSRDRLEYF. CDR3 sequence (DNA): TGTGCCAGCAGCCGGGACAGGTTAGAGTATTTT.

The chain employs TRBV6-6 and TRBJ1-2; 7 nucleotides agree with TRBD1. V lost 6 bases and J lost 6; bases outside the gene matches: 1. Germline V gives CDR1 MNHNY, CDR2 SVGAGI (reference sequence). The CDR3 loop spans 11 amino acids. The CDR3 nucleotides are TGTGCCAGCAGAACAGGGGATGGCTACACCTTC. Its protein is CASRTGDGYTF.

This clone was recorded a few times. V and J are TRBV2 and TRBJ2-1; the match to TRBD2 covers 9 bases. Per the germline V gene, CDR1 is SNHLY and CDR2 is FYNNEI. This CDR3 region has 14 residues. V was clipped by 4 bases and J by 4 bases; unmatched bases: 2. Here the CDR3 DNA reads TGTGCCAGCAGTGGGACTAGCGCGTACAATGAGCAGTTCTTC. Its protein product is CASSGTSAYNEQFF.

The chain joins TRBV9 to TRBJ1-5; the match to TRBD1 covers 7 bases. The CDR3 loop spans 15 amino acids. Looked up from germline, CDR1 is SGDLS and CDR2 is YYNGEE. V lost 4 bases and J lost 0; bases outside the gene matches: 4. The chain's CDR3 is CASSQTGYSNQPQHF. The CDR3 DNA sequence: TGTGCCAGCAGCCAGACAGGGTATAGCAATCAGCCCCAGCATTTT.

V and J are TRBV27 and TRBJ1-1; D may be TRBD1 (5 bases). Germline lookup yields CDR1 MNHEY and CDR2 SMNVEV (reference sequence). CDR3 size: 15 residues. The V gene lost 8 bases and the J gene lost 3 bases, with 19 bases spanning the gap. The DNA of the CDR3 is TGTGCCAGCCGCGCCTGGGGGAAACGCGACACTGAAGCTTTCTTT. This sequence encodes CASRAWGKRDTEAFF.

V is TRBV29-1 and J is TRBJ2-1, with 7 bases identical to TRBD2. The V and J ends lost 5 bases and 0 bases, in that order; junction bases with no gene match: 13. The CDR3 runs 17 residues. From germline, CDR1 is SQVTM and CDR2 ANQGSEA. CDR3: CSVMGGPSPSSYNEQFF. CDR3 sequence (DNA): TGCAGCGTTATGGGAGGGCCCTCCCCAAGCTCCTACAATGAGCAGTTCTTC.

V gene TRBV27 combines with J gene TRBJ2-3; D is unresolved. V dropped 5 bases and J dropped 5 bases, with 5 bases sitting between them. This CDR3 is built from 11 residues. Germline loops: CDR1 MNHEY, CDR2 SMNVEV (reference sequence). CDR3 in amino acids: CASSTRDTQYF. For the CDR3, the DNA is TGTGCCAGCAGTACGAGAGATACGCAGTATTTT.

The genes are TRBV4-3 and TRBJ1-6; 7 nucleotides agree with TRBD1. V lost 8 bases, J lost 3 bases, and 4 bases stayed unmatched. This CDR3 region has 14 residues. Germline V gives CDR1 LGHNA, CDR2 YSLEER. The CDR3 nucleotides are TGCGCCAGCGCGGCAGGGGGCTATAATTCACCCCTCCACTTT. Amino acid sequence: CASAAGGYNSPLHF.

This sequence joins TRBV25-1 and TRBJ2-2; D is uncertain. Trimming took off 0 bases at V and 1 base at J, with 3 bases between the two ends. CDR1 and CDR2 from the germline V gene are MGHDK and SYGVNS. CDR3 size: 14 residues. CDR3 sequence: CASSEYVNTGELFF. The CDR3 DNA follows: TGTGCCAGCAGTGAATATGTGAACACCGGGGAGCTGTTTTTT.

The gene calls are TRBV9 and TRBJ1-6; no clear D gene. Germline values: CDR1 SGDLS, CDR2 YYNGEE. Between the trimmed V and J ends, which lost 0 bases and 0 bases, there was a span of 10 bases. The CDR3 has 17 amino acids. The CDR3 DNA is TGTGCCAGCAGCGTAGGCCACCTAGGCTCCTATAATTCACCCCTCCACTTT. Translating it yields CASSVGHLGSYNSPLHF.

Only a few counts were recorded for this clone. The CDR3 spells CASSQAIAGGGNEQFF. The CDR3 DNA reads as TGTGCCAGCAGCCAGGCGATAGCGGGAGGTGGGAATGAGCAGTTCTTC. This sequence joins TRBV11-3 and TRBJ2-1, with 10 positions matching TRBD2. Germline-derived CDR1 and CDR2 are SGHNT and YENEEA. The V segment lost 5 bases and the J segment 7 bases; nucleotides outside the gene matches: 11. The CDR3 is made up of 16 amino acids.

The chain uses TRBV25-1 and TRBJ2-1; D remains ambiguous. Germline CDR1 is MGHDK and CDR2 is SYGVNS. The ends were cut back, 7 bases at V and 7 bases at J, with 11 bases in the middle. The length of the CDR3 is 12 residues. CDR3 region: CASTGGPNEQFF. The CDR3 DNA follows: TGTGCCAGCACGGGTGGGCCTAATGAGCAGTTCTTC. Supplemented by reference TRBV25-1 and TRBJ2-1, the full variable domain reads EADIYQTPRYLVIGTGKKITLECSQTMGHDKMYWYQQDPGMELHLIHYSYGVNSTEKGDLSSESTVSRIRTEHFPLTLESARPSHTSQYLCASTGGPNEQFFGPGTRLTVL.

The V gene is TRBV27, the J gene TRBJ2-7; 11 positions match TRBD1. This CDR3 region has 13 residues. V shed 3 bases and J 7 bases; nucleotides not matched to a gene: 2. Germline CDR1 and CDR2: MNHEY and SMNVEV (reference sequence). This chain's CDR3 is CASSLDRGREQYF. The CDR3 nucleotides read TGTGCCAGCAGTTTGGACAGGGGGCGTGAGCAGTACTTC.

This clone was seen more than once but under ten times. V usage is TRBV27 and J usage is TRBJ1-2; 7 bases agree with TRBD1. J was trimmed by 5 bases and V by 6 bases; bases with no gene match: 6. The CDR3 is 13 amino acids. CDR1 is MNHEY and CDR2 is SMNVEV in the germline V gene (reference sequence). The CDR3 bases are TGTGCCAGCAGAGAGACAGGGTTGTATGGCTACACCTTC. Protein sequence: CASRETGLYGYTF.

The table lists this clone with a few counts. This chain connects TRBV13 to TRBJ1-1; D not resolved. V dropped 1 base and J dropped 6 bases, with 6 bases sitting between them. The CDR3 is 12 amino acids. Looked up from germline, CDR1 is PRHDT and CDR2 is FYEKMQ (reference sequence). In DNA form, the CDR3 reads TGTGCCAGCAGCTTAGATACGCCTGAAGCTTTCTTT. Its protein is CASSLDTPEAFF.

This clone was counted between two and nine times. The chain has TRBV9 and TRBJ2-5; 8 positions match TRBD1. The CDR3 is made up of 13 amino acids. V trimming: 3 bases; J trimming: 4 bases; junction bases outside the gene matches: 2. Per germline, CDR1 SGDLS and CDR2 YYNGEE. The CDR3 here is CASSAGGAETQYF. CDR3 nucleotides: TGTGCCAGCAGCGCAGGGGGCGCAGAGACCCAGTACTTC.

V and J are TRBV25-1 and TRBJ2-5; D possibly corresponds to TRBD1 (6 bases). CDR3 size: 15 residues. V was clipped by 11 bases and J by 0 bases, with 19 bases between them. Germline CDR1 and CDR2: MGHDK and SYGVNS. The CDR3 coding sequence is TGTGCCTCCTCACGCCCCGGGACAAACCAAGAGACCCAGTACTTC. Protein: CASSRPGTNQETQYF.